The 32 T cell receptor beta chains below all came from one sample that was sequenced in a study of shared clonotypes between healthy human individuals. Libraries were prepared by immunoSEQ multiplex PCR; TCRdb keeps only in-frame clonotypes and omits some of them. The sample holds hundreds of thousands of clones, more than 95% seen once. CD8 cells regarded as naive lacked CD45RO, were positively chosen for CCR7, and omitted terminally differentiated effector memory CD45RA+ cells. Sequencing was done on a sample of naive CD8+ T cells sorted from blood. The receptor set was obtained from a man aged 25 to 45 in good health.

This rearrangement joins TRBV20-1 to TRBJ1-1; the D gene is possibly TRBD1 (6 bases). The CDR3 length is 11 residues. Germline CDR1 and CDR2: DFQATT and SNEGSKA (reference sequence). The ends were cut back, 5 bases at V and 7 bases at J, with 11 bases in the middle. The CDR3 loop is CSAPGQIEAFF. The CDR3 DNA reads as TGCAGTGCTCCCGGACAGATTGAAGCTTTCTTT.

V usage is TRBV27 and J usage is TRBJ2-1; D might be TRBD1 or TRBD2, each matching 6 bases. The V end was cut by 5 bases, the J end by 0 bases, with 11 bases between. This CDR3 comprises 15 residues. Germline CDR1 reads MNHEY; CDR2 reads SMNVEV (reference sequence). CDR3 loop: CASSPRGASYNEQFF. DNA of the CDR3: TGTGCCAGCAGTCCGAGGGGGGCCTCCTACAATGAGCAGTTCTTC.

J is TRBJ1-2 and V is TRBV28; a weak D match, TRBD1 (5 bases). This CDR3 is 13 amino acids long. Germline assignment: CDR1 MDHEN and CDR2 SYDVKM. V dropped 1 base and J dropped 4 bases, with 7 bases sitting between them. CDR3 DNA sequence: TGTGCCAGCAGTTTATCGGGGGTCTATGGCTACACCTTC. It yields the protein CASSLSGVYGYTF.

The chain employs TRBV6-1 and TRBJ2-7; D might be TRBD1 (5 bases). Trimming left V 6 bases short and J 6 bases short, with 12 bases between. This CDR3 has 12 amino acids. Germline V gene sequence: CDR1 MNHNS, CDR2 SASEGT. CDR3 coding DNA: TGTGCCAGCAGCCCAGGGCTCAGCGAGCAGTACTTC. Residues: CASSPGLSEQYF.

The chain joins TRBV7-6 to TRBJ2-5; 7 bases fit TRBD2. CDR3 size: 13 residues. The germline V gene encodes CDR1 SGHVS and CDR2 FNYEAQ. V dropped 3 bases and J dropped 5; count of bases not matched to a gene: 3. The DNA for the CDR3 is TGTGCCAGCAGCTTGCGGGGGAGGGAGACCCAGTACTTC. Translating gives CASSLRGRETQYF.

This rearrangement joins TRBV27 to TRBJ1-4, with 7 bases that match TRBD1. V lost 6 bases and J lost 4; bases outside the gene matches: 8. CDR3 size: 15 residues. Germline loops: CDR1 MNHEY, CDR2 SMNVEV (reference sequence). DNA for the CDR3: TGTGCCAGCAGAAGGGGGCGGGACAGTAATGAAAAACTGTTTTTT. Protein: CASRRGRDSNEKLFF.

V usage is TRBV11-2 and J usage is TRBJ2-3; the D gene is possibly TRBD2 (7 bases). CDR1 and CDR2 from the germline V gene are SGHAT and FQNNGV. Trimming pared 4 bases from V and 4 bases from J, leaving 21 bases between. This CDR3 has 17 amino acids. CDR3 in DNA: TGTGCCAGCAGCTCCGGGGAGGGGGGGCTACAAGCAGATACGCAGTATTTT. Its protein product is CASSSGEGGLQADTQYF.

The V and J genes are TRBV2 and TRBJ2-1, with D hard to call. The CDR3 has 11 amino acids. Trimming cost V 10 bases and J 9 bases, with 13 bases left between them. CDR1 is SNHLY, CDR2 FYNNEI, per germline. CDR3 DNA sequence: TGTGCCACCCTGAGGATAGGTGAGCAGTTCTTC. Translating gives CATLRIGEQFF.

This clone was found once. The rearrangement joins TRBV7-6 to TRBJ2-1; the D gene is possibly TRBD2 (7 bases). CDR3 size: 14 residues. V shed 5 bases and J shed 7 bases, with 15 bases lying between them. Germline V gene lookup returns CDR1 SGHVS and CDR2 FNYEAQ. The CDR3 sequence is CASSPGLGTNEQFF. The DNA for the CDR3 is TGTGCCAGCAGCCCCGGACTAGGGACAAATGAGCAGTTCTTC.

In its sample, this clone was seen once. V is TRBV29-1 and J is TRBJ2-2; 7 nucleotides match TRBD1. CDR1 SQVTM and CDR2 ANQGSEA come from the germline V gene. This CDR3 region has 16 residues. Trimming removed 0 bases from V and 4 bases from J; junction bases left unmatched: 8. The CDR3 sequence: CSVEDRQGPRTGELFF. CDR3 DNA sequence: TGCAGCGTTGAAGACAGACAGGGACCGCGCACCGGGGAGCTGTTTTTT.

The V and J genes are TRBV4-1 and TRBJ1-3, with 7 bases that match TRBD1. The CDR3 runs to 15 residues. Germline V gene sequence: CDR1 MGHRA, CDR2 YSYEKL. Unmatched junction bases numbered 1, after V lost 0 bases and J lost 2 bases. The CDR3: CASSQDRGPGNTIYF. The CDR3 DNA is TGCGCCAGCAGCCAAGATAGGGGGCCTGGAAACACCATATATTTT.

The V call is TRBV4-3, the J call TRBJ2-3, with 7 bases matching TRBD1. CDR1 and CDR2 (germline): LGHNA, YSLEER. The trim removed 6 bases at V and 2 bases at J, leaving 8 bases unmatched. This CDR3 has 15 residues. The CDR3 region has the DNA TGCGCCAGCAGTCGAAGTACAGGGGCCACAGATACGCAGTATTTT. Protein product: CASSRSTGATDTQYF.

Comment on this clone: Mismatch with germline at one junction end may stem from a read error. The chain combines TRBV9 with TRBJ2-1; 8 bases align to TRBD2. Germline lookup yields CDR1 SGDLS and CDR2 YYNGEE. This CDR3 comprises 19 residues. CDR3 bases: TGTGCCAGCAGGTCCACTGACTTGCGGGAGGCCCTTCAGTACAATGATCAGTTCTTC. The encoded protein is CASRSTDLREALQYNDQFF.

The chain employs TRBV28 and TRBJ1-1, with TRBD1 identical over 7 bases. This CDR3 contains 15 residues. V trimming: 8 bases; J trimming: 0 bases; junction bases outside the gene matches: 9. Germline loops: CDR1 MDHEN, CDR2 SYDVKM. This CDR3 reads CASPGTDMVNTEAFF. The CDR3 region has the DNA TGTGCCAGCCCCGGGACAGATATGGTGAACACTGAAGCTTTCTTT.

The DNA of the CDR3 is TGTGCCAGCAGCCCCGTCGGGAGGAAAACTAGATCTTACGAGCAGTACTTC. Translated, it gives CASSPVGRKTRSYEQYF. The genes are TRBV11-2 and TRBJ2-7, with 7 bases matching TRBD2. Germline lookup yields CDR1 SGHAT and CDR2 FQNNGV. The CDR3 runs to 17 residues. V lost 5 bases, J lost 4 bases, and 17 bases stayed unmatched.

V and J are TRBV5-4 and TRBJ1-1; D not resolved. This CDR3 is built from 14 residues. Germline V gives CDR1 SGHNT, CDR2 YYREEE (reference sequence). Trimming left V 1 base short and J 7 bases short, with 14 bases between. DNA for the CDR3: TGTGCCAGCAGCTTGTTATACTCTGAACTTGAAGCTTTCTTT. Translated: CASSLLYSELEAFF.

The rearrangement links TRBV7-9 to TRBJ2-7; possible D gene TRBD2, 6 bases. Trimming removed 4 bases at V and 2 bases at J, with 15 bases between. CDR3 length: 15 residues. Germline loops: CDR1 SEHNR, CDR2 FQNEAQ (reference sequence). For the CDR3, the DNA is TGTGCCAGCAGCTCCGGCGGGACTGGCACCTACGAGCAGTACTTC. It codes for CASSSGGTGTYEQYF.

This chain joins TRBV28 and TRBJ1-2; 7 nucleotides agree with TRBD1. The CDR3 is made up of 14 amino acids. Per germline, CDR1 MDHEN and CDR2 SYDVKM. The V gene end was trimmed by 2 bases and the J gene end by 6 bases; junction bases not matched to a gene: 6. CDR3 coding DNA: TGTGCCAGCAGTTTACCGGGACAGCGGGATGGCTACACCTTC. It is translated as CASSLPGQRDGYTF.

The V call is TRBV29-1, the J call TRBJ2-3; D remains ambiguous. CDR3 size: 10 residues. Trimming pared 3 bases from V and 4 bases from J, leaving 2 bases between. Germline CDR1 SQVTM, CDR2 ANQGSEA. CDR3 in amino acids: CSVDADTQYF. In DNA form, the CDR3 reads TGCAGCGTTGATGCAGATACGCAGTATTTT.

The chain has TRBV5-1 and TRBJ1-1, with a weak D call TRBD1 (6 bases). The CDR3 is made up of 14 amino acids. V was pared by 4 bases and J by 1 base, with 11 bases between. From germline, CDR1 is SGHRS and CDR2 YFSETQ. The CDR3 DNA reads TGCGCCAGCAGCCCAGGGGAGGGGAACACTGAAGCTTTCTTT. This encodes CASSPGEGNTEAFF.

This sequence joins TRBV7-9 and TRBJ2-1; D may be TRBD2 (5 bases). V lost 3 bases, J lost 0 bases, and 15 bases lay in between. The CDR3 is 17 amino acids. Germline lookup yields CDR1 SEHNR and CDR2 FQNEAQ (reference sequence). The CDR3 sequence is CASSFFEGLGSYNEQFF. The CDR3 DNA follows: TGTGCCAGCAGCTTCTTCGAGGGATTAGGCTCCTACAATGAGCAGTTCTTC.

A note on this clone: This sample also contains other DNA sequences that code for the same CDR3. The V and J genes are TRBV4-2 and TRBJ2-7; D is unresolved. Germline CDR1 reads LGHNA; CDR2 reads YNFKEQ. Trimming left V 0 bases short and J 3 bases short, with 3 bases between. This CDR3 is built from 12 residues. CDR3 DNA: TGTGCCAGCAGCCAAGACGGCTACGAGCAGTACTTC. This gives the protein CASSQDGYEQYF.

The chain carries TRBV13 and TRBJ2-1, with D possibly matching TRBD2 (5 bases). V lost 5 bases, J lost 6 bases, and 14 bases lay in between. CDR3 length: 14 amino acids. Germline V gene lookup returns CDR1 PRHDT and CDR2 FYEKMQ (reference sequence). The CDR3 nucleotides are TGTGCCAGCAGCCCCCGGACTGGTGGCAATGAGCAGTTCTTC. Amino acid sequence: CASSPRTGGNEQFF.

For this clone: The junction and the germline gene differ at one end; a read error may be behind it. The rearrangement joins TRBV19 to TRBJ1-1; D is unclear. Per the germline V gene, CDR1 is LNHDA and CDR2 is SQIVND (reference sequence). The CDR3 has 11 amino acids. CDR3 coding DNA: TGTGCCAGCAGTATAGGCCCGGGAGCTTTCTTT. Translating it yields CASSIGPGAFF. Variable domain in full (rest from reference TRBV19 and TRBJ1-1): DGGITQSPKYLFRKEGQNVTLSCEQNLNHDAMYWYRQDPGQGLRLIYYSQIVNDFQKGDIAEGYSVSREKKESFPLTVTSAQKNPTAFYLCASSIGPGAFFGQGTRLTVV.

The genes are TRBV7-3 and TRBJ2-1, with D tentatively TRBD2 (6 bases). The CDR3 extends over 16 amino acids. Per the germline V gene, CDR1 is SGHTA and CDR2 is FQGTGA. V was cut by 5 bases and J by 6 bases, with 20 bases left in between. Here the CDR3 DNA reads TGTGCCAGCAGCCCCTCCCCCATTTTGCGGGGCAATGAGCAGTTCTTC. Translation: CASSPSPILRGNEQFF.

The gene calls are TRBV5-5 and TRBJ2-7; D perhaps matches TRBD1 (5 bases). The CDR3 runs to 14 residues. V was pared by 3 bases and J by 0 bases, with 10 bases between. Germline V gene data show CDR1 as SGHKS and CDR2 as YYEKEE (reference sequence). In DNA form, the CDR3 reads TGTGCCAGCAGCTCAACAGGTTTCTCCTACGAGCAGTACTTC. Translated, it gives CASSSTGFSYEQYF.

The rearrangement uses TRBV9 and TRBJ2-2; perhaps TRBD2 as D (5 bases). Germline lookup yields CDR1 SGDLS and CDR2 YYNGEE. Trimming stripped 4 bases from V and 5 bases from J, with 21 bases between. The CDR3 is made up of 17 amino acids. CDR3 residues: CASSSSTNPPGTGELFF. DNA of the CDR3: TGTGCCAGCAGCTCCTCGACCAACCCCCCGGGGACCGGGGAGCTGTTTTTT.

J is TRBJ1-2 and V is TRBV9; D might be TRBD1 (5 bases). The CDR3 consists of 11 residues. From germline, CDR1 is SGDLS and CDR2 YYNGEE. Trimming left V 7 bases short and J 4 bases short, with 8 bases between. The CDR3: CASDGGYGYTF. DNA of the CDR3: TGTGCCAGCGACGGGGGCTATGGCTACACCTTC.

The CDR3 nucleotides read TGTGCCAGCAGCTTACGGCCCGACAATGAGCAGTTCTTC. Translated: CASSLRPDNEQFF. The gene calls are TRBV7-9 and TRBJ2-1, with unresolved D. V lost 2 bases, J lost 5 bases, and 7 bases lay in between. Germline V gives CDR1 SEHNR, CDR2 FQNEAQ (reference sequence). The CDR3 sequence is 13 residues long. The variable domain in full, completed from reference TRBV7-9 and TRBJ2-1, reads DTGVSQNPRHKITKRGQNVTFRCDPISEHNRLYWYRQTLGQGPEFLTYFQNEAQLEKSRLLSDRFSAERPKGSFSTLEIQRTEQGDSAMYLCASSLRPDNEQFFGPGTRLTVL.

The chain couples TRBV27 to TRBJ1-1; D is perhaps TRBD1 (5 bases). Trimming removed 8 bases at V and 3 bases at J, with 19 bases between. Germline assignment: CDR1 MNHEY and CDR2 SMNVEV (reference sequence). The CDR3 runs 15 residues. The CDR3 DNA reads TGTGCCAGCGGCCGGGACCGGGGTAGGGACACTGAAGCTTTCTTT. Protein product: CASGRDRGRDTEAFF.

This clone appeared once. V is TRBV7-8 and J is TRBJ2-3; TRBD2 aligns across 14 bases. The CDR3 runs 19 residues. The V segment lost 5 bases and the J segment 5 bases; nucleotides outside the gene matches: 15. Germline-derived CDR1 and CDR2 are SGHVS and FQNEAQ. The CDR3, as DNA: TGTGCCAGCAGCGCGGGACTAGCGGGAGTGTTGAGTCTGGGAGATACGCAGTATTTT. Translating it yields CASSAGLAGVLSLGDTQYF.

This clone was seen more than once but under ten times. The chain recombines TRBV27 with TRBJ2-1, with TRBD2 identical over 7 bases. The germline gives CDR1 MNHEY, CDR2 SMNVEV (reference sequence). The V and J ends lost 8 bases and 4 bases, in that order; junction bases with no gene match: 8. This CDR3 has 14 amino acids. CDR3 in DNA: TGTGCCAGCCTGGGACTAAGCCCTTACAATGAGCAGTTCTTC. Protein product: CASLGLSPYNEQFF.